This is a list of T cell receptor beta chains from one sample in a study of identical twins. TCRdb ran MiXCR on the 5' RACE reads and lists one entry per CDR3 protein. Found here are 300,000 to 400,000 distinct CDR3 sequences, approximately 13% of them singletons; the top ten hold 7.2%. These data are also associated with another study on yellow fever vaccine responses in identical twins.

The specimen sequenced was CD8+ T cells sorted from blood. These receptors came from a woman between 18 and 30 years old in good health. Each CDR3 is given with its conserved first and last residue. Fields, in order: clone size, V gene, D gene, J gene, CDR3 DNA, CDR3 protein. A D gene is named only where the DNA matches it firmly. Size tells how often a clone was seen (once, few, many) or the class of an expanded clone, and some rows leave it out.

few,TRBV2,TRBD2,TRBJ2-5,TGTGCCAGCAGTGAACGGCTAGCGGGTCAAGAGACCCAGTACTTC,CASSERLAGQETQYF
NA,TRBV5-1,NA,TRBJ2-2,TGCGCCAGCAGCTTGGTCGGCGAGAACACCGGGGAGCTGTTTTTT,CASSLVGENTGELFF
few,TRBV13,NA,TRBJ1-6,TGTGCCAGCAGCTTAGGTGTTAATTCACCCCTCCACTTT,CASSLGVNSPLHF
few,TRBV28,NA,TRBJ2-7,TGTGCCAGCAGTCCCACGACAGCCCCCTACGAGCAGTACTTC,CASSPTTAPYEQYF
NA,TRBV7-6,NA,TRBJ2-1,TGTGCCAGCAGCTTCTCGGTTTACAATGAGCAGTTCTTC,CASSFSVYNEQFF
few,TRBV6-1,NA,TRBJ2-3,TGTGCCAGCAGTGAAGGAACAGTAATTTACACAGATACGCAGTATTTT,CASSEGTVIYTDTQYF
NA,TRBV18,NA,TRBJ1-5,TGTGCCAGCTCACCAAGCCCCAACTATAGCAATCAGCCCCAGCATTTT,CASSPSPNYSNQPQHF
few,TRBV9,NA,TRBJ1-2,TGTGCCAGCAGCTCGGTTAACTATGGCTACACCTTC,CASSSVNYGYTF
few,TRBV28,NA,TRBJ1-2,TGTGCCAGCAGTTTATTAACGTTGCCCACCTCTAACTATGGCTACACCTTC,CASSLLTLPTSNYGYTF
NA,TRBV20-1,TRBD2,TRBJ2-3,TGCAGTGCTAGTCCCCTTGGGAGCGGGGTCGCAGATACGCAGTATTTT,CSASPLGSGVADTQYF
few,TRBV3-1,NA,TRBJ2-7,TGTGCCAGCAGCCAAAGTGGGAGGATCCACGAGCAGTACTTC,CASSQSGRIHEQYF
NA,TRBV5-6,NA,TRBJ1-5,TGTGCCAGCAGCGGGTCCGCTAGCAATCAGCCCCAGCATTTT,CASSGSASNQPQHF
few,TRBV9,NA,TRBJ2-1,TGTGCCAGCAGCGTAGGGCGGACTGACAATGAGCAGTTCTTC,CASSVGRTDNEQFF
NA,TRBV7-9,NA,TRBJ1-1,TGTGCCAGCAGTTTATCAGGAATGGAGAACACTGAAGCTTTCTTT,CASSLSGMENTEAFF
NA,TRBV24-1,NA,TRBJ2-1,TGTGCCACCAGTGATTTGAAAAATGAGCAGTTCTTC,CATSDLKNEQFF
NA,TRBV5-6,TRBD2,TRBJ2-7,TGTGCCAGCAGCTTTAGCGGGGGGTCCTACGAGCAGTACTTC,CASSFSGGSYEQYF
few,TRBV20-1,NA,TRBJ2-3,TGCAGTGCTTGGATCCCCACAGATACGCAGTATTTT,CSAWIPTDTQYF
NA,TRBV5-1,NA,TRBJ1-4,TGCGCCAGCAGCAAGGACGGGACCGACCCTGAAAAACTGTTTTTT,CASSKDGTDPEKLFF
few,TRBV2,TRBD1,TRBJ2-7,TGTGCCAGCAGTCTAGGGACAGTGGCATCCGACGAGCAGTACTTC,CASSLGTVASDEQYF
few,TRBV28,TRBD2,TRBJ2-1,TGTGCCAGCAGGGATAACCCATACTATCTCTCCTCTAGCGGGGGCCGCGGTGAGCAGTTCTTC,CASRDNPYYLSSSGGRGEQFF
NA,TRBV12-3/TRBV12-4,NA,TRBJ1-4,TGTGCCAGCAGCGGACCCGTACAGGGAAATGAAAAACTGTTTTTT,CASSGPVQGNEKLFF
NA,TRBV6-5,NA,TRBJ2-1,TGTGCCAGCAGTTATTACTCGGCAGGGGAGCAGTTCTTC,CASSYYSAGEQFF
few,TRBV11-2,NA,TRBJ1-1,TGTGCCAGCAGCTTAGCAACTACGACTGAAGCTTTCTTT,CASSLATTTEAFF
NA,TRBV3-1,TRBD2,TRBJ2-1,TGTGCCAGCAGCCCGGGGCGAATAGCGGGGTCTAATGAGCAGTTCTTC,CASSPGRIAGSNEQFF
few,TRBV15,NA,TRBJ1-1,TGTGCCACCAGCAGAGATAAGGCGACAGAAGCTTTCTTT,CATSRDKATEAFF
few,TRBV28,NA,TRBJ1-1,TGTGCCAGCAGTTTTACGAACACTGAAGCTTTCTTT,CASSFTNTEAFF
few,TRBV21-1,NA,TRBJ2-1,TGTGCCAGCAGCAAAGAAGGGACCATCCTAGCGGGAGTAAGTTCCTACAATGAGCAGTTCTTC,CASSKEGTILAGVSSYNEQFF